A selection of T cell receptor beta chains follows, all from one sample in a study of shared clonotypes between healthy human individuals. TCRdb's copy holds only in-frame clones and misses some; the assay was immunoSEQ multiplex PCR. This table has about 1.1 million clones, about 80% appearing once. Sequenced: memory CD4+ T cells from PBMCs. The receptors were sampled from a man between 18 and 29 years old in good health. Some clones in this sample may be carry-over from other donors' samples. Both conserved end residues are part of each CDR3. The order of the fields is clone size, J gene, D gene, V gene, CDR3 DNA, CDR3 protein. The D gene is left open where the match is weak. Clone size is stated in some rows and not others, as once, few, many or a class when expanded.

>-|TRBJ1-2|TRBD1|TRBV28
TGTGCCACCGATGACAGGGTTGACTATGGCTACACCTTC
CATDDRVDYGYTF
>-|TRBJ1-1|-|TRBV9
TGTGCCAGCAGCGTAGGATGGTGGAGGGACACTGAAGCTTTCTTT
CASSVGWWRDTEAFF
>-|TRBJ2-5|-|TRBV10-3
TGTGCCATCAGTCAGGGTCAAGAGACCCAGTACTTC
CAISQGQETQYF
>-|TRBJ1-2|-|TRBV5-6
TGTGCCAGCAGCTTGGAACGGCTGAACTACTATGGCTACACCTTC
CASSLERLNYYGYTF
>few|TRBJ2-3|-|TRBV18
TGTGCCAGCTCACCCCCCACAGATACGCAGTATTTT
CASSPPTDTQYF
>-|TRBJ2-1|-|TRBV11-2
TGTGCCAGCAGCTTAGGGGGAACAACCTACAATGAGCAGTTCTTC
CASSLGGTTYNEQFF
>-|TRBJ2-2|-|TRBV5-1
TGCGCCAGCAGCTTGGTAAGTGCGGGGCAGGGTACCGGGGAGCTGTTTTTT
CASSLVSAGQGTGELFF
>-|TRBJ2-2|-|TRBV7-3
TGTGCCAGCAGCCAAAATGCGCCTGGGACGCCCGGGGAGCTGTTTTTT
CASSQNAPGTPGELFF
>once|TRBJ1-2|TRBD1|TRBV18
TGTGCCAGCTCACCCGTCGACAGGGTTCATGGCTACACCTTC
CASSPVDRVHGYTF
>-|TRBJ2-1|-|TRBV30
TGTGCCTGGTCCCGGACCCTCCGGAGCTCCTACAATGAGCAGTTCTTC
CAWSRTLRSSYNEQFF
>-|TRBJ1-3|TRBD1|TRBV28
TGTGCCAGCAGCCCATCAGGGGACAGATATTTCTACTCTGGAAACACCATATATTTT
CASSPSGDRYFYSGNTIYF
>-|TRBJ2-1|TRBD2|TRBV5-1
TGCGCCAGCAGCACCGTACCCAGCGGGAGGGTGGGTGAGCAGTTCTTC
CASSTVPSGRVGEQFF
>-|TRBJ2-1|-|TRBV2
TGTGCCAGTATTGAACCCGGGCCATATTATGCCGATGAGCAGTTCTTC
CASIEPGPYYADEQFF
>-|TRBJ2-5|-|TRBV5-1
TGCGCCAGCAACCTCGCGGGTCCAGGGGAGGCCCAGTACTTC
CASNLAGPGEAQYF
>-|TRBJ1-2|-|TRBV5-1
TGCGCCAGCAGCTTGGACGACTCGGGCGGCTACACCTTC
CASSLDDSGGYTF
>-|TRBJ1-1|-|TRBV28
-
CASSFWRGMNTEAFF
>-|TRBJ1-5|TRBD1|TRBV19
TGTGCCAGTAGTATAGTGTATCTTGGGGACAGGGAGAAGCCCCAGCATTTT
CASSIVYLGDREKPQHF
>-|TRBJ2-4|-|TRBV5-6
TGTGCCAGCTCGACATCATACGGGGCAGGAAACATTCAGTACTTC
CASSTSYGAGNIQYF